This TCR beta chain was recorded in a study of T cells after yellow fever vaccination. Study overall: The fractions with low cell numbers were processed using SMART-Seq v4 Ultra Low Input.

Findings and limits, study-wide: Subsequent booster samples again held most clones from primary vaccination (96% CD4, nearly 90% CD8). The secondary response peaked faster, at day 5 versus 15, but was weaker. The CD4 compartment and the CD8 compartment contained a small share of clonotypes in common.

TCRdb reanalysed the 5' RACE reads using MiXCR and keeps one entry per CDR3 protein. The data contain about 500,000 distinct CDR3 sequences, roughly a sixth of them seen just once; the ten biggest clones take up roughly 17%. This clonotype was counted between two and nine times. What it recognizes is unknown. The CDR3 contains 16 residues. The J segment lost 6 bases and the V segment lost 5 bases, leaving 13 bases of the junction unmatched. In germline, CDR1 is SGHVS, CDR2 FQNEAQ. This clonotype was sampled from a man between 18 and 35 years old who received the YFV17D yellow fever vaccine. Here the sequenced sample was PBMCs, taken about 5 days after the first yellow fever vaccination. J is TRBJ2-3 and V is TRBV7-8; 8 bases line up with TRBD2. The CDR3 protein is CASSPPGGAMRDTQYF. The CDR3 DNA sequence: TGTGCCAGCAGCCCCCCCGGGGGGGCTATGAGGGATACGCAGTATTTT.